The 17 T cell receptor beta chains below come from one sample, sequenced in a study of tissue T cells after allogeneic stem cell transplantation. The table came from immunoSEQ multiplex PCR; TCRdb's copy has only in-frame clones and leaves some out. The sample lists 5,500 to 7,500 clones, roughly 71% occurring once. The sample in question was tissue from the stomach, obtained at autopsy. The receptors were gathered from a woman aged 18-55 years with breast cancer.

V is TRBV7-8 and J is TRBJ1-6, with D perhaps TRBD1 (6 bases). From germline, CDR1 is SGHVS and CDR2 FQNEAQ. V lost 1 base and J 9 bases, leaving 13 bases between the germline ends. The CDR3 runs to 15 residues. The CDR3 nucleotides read TGTGCCAGCAGCTTAGTCGGGCAGGGGAGTTCACCCCTCCACTTT. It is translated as CASSLVGQGSSPLHF.

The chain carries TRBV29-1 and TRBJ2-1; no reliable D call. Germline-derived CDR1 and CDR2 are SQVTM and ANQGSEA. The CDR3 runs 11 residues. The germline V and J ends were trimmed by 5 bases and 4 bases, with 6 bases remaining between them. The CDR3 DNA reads TGCAGCGTTCAAGCTTACAATGAGCAGTTCTTC. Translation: CSVQAYNEQFF.

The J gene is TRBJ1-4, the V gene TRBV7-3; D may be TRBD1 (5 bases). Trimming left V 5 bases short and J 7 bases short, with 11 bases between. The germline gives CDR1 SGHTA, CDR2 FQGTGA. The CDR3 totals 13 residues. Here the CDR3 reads CASSQGEGEKLFF. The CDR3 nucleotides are TGTGCCAGCAGCCAGGGTGAAGGTGAAAAACTGTTTTTT.

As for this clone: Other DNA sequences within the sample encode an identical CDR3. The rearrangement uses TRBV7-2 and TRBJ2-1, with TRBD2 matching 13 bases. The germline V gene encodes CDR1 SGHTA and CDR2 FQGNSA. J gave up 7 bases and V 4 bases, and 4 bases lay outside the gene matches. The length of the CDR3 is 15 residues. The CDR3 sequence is CASSSGLAGVNEQFF. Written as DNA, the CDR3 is TGTGCCAGCAGCTCCGGACTAGCGGGGGTGAATGAGCAGTTCTTC.

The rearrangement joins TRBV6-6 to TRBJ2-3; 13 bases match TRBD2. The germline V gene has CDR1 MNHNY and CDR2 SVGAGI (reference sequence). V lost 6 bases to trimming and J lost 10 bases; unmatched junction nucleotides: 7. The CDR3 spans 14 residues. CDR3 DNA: TGTGCCAGCAGCCCCGGGACTAGCGGGACAGCGCAGTATTTT. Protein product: CASSPGTSGTAQYF.

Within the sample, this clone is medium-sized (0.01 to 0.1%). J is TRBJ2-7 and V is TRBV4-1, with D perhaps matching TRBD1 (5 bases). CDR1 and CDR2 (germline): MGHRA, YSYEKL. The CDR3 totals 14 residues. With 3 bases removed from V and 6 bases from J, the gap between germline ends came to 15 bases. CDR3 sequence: CASSQAPATGEQYF. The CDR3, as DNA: TGCGCCAGCAGCCAGGCTCCGGCCACAGGCGAGCAGTACTTC.

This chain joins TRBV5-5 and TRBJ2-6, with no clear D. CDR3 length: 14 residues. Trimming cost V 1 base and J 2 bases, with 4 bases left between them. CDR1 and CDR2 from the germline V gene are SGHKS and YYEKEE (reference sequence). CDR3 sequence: CASSLLAGANVLTF. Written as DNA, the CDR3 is TGTGCCAGCAGCTTGTTGGCTGGGGCCAACGTCCTGACTTTC.

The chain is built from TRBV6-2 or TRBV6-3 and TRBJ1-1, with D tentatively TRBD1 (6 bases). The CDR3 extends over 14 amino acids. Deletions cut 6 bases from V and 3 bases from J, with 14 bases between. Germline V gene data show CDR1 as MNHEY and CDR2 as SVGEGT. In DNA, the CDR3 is TGTGCCAGCAGCCAGACGAGGGGGGACACTGAAGCTTTCTTT. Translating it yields CASSQTRGDTEAFF.

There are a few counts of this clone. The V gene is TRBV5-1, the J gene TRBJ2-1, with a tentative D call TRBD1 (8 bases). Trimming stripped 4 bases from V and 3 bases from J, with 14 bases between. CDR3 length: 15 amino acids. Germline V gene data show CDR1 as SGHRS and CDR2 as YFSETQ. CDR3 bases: TGCGCCAGCAGCGGACAGGGAGGGGTCTACAATGAGCAGTTCTTC. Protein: CASSGQGGVYNEQFF.

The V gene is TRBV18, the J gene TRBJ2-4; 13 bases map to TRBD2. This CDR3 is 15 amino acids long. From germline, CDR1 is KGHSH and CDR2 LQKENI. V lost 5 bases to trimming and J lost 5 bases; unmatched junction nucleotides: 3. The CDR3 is CASSGTSGAENIQYF. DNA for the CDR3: TGTGCCAGCTCAGGGACTAGCGGGGCCGAAAACATTCAGTACTTC.

CDR3 protein: CASSLGYTTEGDTQYF. The CDR3 bases are TGCGCCAGCAGCTTGGGTTACACTACCGAAGGGGATACGCAGTATTTT. V is TRBV5-1 and J is TRBJ2-3; the D is unclear. The ends were cut back, 0 bases at V and 6 bases at J, with 17 bases in the middle. This CDR3 has 16 residues. The germline V gene encodes CDR1 SGHRS and CDR2 YFSETQ.

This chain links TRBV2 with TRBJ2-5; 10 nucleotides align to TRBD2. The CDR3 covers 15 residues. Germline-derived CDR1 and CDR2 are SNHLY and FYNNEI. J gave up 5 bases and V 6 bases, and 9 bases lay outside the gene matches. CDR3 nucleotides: TGTGCCAGCAGGAAAGGTGGGACTAGCGTTGAGACCCAGTACTTC. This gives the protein CASRKGGTSVETQYF. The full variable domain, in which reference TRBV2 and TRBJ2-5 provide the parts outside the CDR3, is EPEVTQTPSHQVTQMGQEVILRCVPISNHLYFYWYRQILGQKVEFLVSFYNNEISEKSEIFDDQFSVERPDGSNFTLKIRSTKLEDSAMYFCASRKGGTSVETQYFGPGTRLLVL.

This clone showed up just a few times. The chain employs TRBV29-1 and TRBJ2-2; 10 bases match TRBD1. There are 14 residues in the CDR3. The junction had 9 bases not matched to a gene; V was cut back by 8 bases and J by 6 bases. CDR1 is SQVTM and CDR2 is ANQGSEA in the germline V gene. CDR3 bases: TGCAGCTTCCGGGACAGGGGATCGGCCGGGGAGCTGTTTTTT. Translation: CSFRDRGSAGELFF.

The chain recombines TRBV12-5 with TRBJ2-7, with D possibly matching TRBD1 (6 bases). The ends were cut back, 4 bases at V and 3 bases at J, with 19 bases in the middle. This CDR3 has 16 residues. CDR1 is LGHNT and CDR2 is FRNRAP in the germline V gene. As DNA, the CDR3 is TGTGCTAGTGGTTGCCCGGGACACGCTACCAACTACGAGCAGTACTTC. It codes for CASGCPGHATNYEQYF.

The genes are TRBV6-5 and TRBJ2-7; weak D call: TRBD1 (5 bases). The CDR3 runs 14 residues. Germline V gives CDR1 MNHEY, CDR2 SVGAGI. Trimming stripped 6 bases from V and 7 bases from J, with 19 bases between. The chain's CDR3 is CASSLQEQGYEQYF. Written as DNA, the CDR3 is TGTGCCAGCAGCCTTCAAGAGCAGGGATATGAGCAGTACTTC.

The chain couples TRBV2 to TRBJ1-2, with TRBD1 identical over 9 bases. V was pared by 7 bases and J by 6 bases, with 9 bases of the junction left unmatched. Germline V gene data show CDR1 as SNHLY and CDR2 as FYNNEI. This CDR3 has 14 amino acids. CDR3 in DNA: TGTGCCAGCACCCCAGGGACAGGGACTAATGGCTACACCTTC. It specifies CASTPGTGTNGYTF.

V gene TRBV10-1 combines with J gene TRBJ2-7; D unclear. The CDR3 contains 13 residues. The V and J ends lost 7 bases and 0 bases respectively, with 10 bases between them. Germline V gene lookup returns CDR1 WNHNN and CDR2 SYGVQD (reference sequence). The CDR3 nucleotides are TGCGCCAGCATTACCGGGCCCTCCTACGAGCAGTACTTC. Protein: CASITGPSYEQYF.